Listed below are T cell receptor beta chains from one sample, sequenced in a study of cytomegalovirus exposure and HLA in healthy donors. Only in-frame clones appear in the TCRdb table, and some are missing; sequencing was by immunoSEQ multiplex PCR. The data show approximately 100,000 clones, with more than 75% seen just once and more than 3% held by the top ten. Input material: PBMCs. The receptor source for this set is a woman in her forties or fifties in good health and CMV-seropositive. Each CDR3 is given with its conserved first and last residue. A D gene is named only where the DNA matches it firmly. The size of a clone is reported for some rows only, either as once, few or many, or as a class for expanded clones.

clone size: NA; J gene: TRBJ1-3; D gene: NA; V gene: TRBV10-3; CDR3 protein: CAILGDYGNTIYF; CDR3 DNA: TGTGCCATCCTGGGCGATTATGGAAACACCATATATTTT
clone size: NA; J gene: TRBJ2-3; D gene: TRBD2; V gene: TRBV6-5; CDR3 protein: CASSYQPGLAADTQYF; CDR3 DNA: TGTGCCAGCAGTTATCAACCGGGACTAGCGGCAGATACGCAGTATTTT
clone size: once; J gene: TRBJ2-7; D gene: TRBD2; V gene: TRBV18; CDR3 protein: CASSGTSGRRGSYEQYF; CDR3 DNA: TGTGCCAGCTCCGGGACTAGCGGGAGAAGGGGGTCCTACGAGCAGTACTTC
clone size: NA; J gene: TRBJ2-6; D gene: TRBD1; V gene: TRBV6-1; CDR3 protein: CASSDPTGGGSGANVLTF; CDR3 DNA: TGTGCCAGCAGTGACCCGACAGGGGGTGGCTCTGGGGCCAACGTCCTGACTTTC
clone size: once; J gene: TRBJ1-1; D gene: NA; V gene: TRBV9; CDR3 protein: CASSVEPQGNTEAFF; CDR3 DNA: TGTGCCAGCAGCGTAGAGCCCCAGGGGAACACTGAAGCTTTCTTT
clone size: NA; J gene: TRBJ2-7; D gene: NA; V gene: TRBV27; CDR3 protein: CASLPGLGYEQYF; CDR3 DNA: TGTGCCAGCCTCCCAGGACTGGGCTACGAGCAGTACTTC
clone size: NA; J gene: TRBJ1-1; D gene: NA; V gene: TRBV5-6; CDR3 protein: CASSSVAEAFF; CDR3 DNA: TGTGCCAGCAGCTCGGTTGCTGAAGCTTTCTTT
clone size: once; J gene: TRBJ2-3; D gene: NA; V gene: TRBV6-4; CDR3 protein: CASRRDQGDTQYF; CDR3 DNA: TGTGCCAGCCGGCGAGACCAGGGAGATACGCAGTATTTT
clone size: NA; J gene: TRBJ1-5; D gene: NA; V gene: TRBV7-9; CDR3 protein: CASSPQGGNQPQHF; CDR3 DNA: TGTGCCAGCAGCCCCCAAGGAGGTAATCAGCCCCAGCATTTT
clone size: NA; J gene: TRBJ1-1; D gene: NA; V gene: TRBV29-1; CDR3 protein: CSVTSLGFEAFF; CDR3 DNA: TGCAGCGTGACAAGCCTTGGGTTCGAAGCTTTCTTT
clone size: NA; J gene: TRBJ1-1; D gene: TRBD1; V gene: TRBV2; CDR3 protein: CASSATGVFTEAFF; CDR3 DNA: TGTGCCAGCAGTGCGACAGGGGTTTTCACTGAAGCTTTCTTT
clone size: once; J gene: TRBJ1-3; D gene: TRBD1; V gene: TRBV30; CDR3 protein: CAWSPLTGRGNTIYF; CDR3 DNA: TGTGCCTGGAGTCCTCTGACAGGGAGAGGGAACACCATATATTTT
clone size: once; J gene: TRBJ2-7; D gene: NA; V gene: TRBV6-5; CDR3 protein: CASSYAGTNEQYF; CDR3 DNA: TGTGCCAGCAGTTACGCGGGGACCAACGAGCAGTACTTC
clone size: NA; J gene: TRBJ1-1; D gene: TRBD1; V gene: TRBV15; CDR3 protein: CATSGPSTGLNTEAFF; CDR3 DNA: TGTGCCACCAGCGGACCTTCGACAGGGCTGAACACTGAAGCTTTCTTT
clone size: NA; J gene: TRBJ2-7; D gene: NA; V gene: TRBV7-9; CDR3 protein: CSSSFLLEQYF; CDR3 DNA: TGTTCCAGCAGCTTCCTGTTGGAGCAGTACTTC
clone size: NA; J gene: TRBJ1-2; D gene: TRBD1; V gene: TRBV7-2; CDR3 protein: CASSRQGSGYTF; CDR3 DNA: TGTGCCAGCAGCCGACAGGGGAGTGGCTACACCTTC
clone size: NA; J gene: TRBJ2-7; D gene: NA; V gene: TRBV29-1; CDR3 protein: CSVAGVFPYEQYF; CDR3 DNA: TGCAGCGTTGCGGGGGTCTTCCCCTACGAGCAGTACTTC
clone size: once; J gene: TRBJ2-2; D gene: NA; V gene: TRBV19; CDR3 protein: CASSVSINTGELFF; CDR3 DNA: TGTGCCAGTAGTGTATCTATAAACACCGGGGAGCTGTTTTTT
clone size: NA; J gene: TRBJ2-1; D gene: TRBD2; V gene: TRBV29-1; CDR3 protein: CGGTKQGNEQFF; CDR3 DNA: TGCGGCGGGACTAAGCAGGGTAATGAGCAGTTCTTC
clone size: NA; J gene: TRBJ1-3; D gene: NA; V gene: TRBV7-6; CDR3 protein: CASSLVAGHPGNTIYF; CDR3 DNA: TGTGCCAGCAGCTTAGTAGCGGGACACCCTGGAAACACCATATATTTT
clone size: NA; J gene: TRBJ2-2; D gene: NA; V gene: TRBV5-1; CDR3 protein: CASSSQGWANTGELFF; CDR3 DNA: TGCGCCAGCAGCTCACAGGGTTGGGCGAACACCGGGGAGCTGTTTTTT
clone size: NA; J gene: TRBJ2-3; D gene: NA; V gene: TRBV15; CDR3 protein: CATSRNRGTDTQYF; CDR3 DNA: TGTGCCACCAGCAGGAATCGGGGAACAGATACGCAGTATTTT
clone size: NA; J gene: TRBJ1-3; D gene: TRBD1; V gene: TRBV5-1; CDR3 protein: CASRPLGQGSGNTIYF; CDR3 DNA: TGCGCCAGCAGACCACTCGGACAGGGCTCTGGAAACACCATATATTTT
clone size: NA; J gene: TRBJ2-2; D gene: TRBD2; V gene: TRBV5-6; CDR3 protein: CASSLKRESTGELFF; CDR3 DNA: TGTGCCAGCAGCCTGAAGCGGGAGTCTACCGGGGAGCTGTTTTTT
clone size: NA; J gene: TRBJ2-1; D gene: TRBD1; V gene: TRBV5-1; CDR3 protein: CASSSPRDRTFNEQFF; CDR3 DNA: TGCGCCAGCAGCTCACCACGGGACAGGACTTTTAATGAGCAGTTCTTC
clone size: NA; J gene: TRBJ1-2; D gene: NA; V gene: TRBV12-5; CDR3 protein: CASGLGLINYGYTF; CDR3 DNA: TGTGCTAGTGGTTTGGGGCTGATTAACTATGGCTACACCTTC
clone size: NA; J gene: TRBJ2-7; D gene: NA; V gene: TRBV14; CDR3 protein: CASSPPGGSSYEQYF; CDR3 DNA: TGTGCCAGCAGCCCCCCCGGTGGGAGCTCCTACGAGCAGTACTTC
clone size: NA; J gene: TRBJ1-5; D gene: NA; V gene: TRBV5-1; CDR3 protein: CASSLAGGQPQHF; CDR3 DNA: TGCGCCAGCAGCTTGGCCGGGGGTCAGCCCCAGCATTTT
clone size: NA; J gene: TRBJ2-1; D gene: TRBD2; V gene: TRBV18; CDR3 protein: CASSLGLAGVLYNEQFF; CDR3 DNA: TGTGCCAGCTCACTCGGACTAGCGGGAGTTCTCTACAATGAGCAGTTCTTC
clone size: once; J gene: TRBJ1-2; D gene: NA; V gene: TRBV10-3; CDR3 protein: CAIKDTGINYGYTF; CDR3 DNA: TGTGCCATCAAAGACACAGGGATTAACTATGGCTACACCTTC
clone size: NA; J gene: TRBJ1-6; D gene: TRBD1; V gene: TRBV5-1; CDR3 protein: CASSLTGQVTNSPLHF; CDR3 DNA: TGCGCCAGCAGCCTAACGGGACAGGTTACAAATTCACCCCTCCACTTT
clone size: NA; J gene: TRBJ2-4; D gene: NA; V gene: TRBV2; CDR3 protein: CASSEGAVAKNIQYF; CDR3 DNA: TGTGCCAGCAGTGAGGGGGCCGTGGCCAAAAACATTCAGTACTTC
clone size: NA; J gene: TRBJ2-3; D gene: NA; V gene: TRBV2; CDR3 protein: CASRPVVADTQYF; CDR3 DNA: TGTGCCAGCAGACCGGTCGTGGCAGATACGCAGTATTTT
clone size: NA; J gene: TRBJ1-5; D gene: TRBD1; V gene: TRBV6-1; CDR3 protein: CASSENWDRADQPQHF; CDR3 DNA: TGTGCCAGCAGTGAAAATTGGGACAGGGCCGATCAGCCCCAGCATTTT
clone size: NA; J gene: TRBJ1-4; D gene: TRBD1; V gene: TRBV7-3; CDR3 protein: CASSRFKGQGDCEKLFF; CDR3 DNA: TGTGCCAGCAGCCGATTTAAAGGACAGGGAGACTGTGAAAAACTGTTTTTT
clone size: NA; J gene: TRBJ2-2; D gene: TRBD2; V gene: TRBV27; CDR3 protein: CASSPGWGGELFF; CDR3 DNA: TGTGCCAGCAGTCCAGGATGGGGGGGAGAGCTGTTTTTT
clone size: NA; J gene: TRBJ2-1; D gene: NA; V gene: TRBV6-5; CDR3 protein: CASRPLETFYNEQFF; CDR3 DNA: TGTGCCAGCAGGCCTCTCGAAACATTCTACAATGAGCAGTTCTTC
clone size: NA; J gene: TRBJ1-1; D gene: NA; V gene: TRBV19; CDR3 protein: CASSRRMNTEAFF; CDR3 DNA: TGTGCCAGTAGTAGGCGGATGAACACTGAAGCTTTCTTT
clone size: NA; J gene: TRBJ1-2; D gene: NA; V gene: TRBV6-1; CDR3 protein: CASRGVWGDYGYTF; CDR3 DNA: TGTGCCAGCAGGGGGGTTTGGGGGGACTATGGCTACACCTTC
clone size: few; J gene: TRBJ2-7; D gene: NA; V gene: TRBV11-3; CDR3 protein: CASSPGGSSSYEQYF; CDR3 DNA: TGTGCCAGCAGCCCAGGAGGCTCGAGCTCCTACGAGCAGTACTTC
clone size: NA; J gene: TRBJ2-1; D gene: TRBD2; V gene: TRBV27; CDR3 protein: CASRGLAGNNEQFF; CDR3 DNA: TGTGCCAGCAGGGGACTAGCGGGAAACAATGAGCAGTTCTTC
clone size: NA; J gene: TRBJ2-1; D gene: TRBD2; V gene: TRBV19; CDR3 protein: CASRAGTSVFNEQFF; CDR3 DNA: TGTGCCAGTAGGGCCGGGACTAGCGTATTCAATGAGCAGTTCTTC
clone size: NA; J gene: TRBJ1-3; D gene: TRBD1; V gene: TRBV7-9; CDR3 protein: CASSRQGSGNTIYF; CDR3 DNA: TGTGCCAGCAGCCGACAGGGCTCTGGAAACACCATATATTTT
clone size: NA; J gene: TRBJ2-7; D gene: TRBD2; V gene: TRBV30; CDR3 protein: CAYVGWEGRHEQYF; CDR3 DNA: TGTGCCTACGTAGGGTGGGAGGGCCGCCACGAGCAGTACTTC
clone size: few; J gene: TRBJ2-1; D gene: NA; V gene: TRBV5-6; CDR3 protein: CASSLAGTSSYNEQFF; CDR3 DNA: TGTGCCAGCAGCTTGGCAGGTACGAGCTCCTACAATGAGCAGTTCTTC
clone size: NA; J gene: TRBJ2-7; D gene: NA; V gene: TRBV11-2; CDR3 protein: CASSYSAEQYF; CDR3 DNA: TGTGCCAGCAGCTACTCCGCCGAGCAGTACTTC
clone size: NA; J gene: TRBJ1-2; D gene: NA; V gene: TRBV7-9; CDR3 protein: CSSSPSGPTSPLYGYTF; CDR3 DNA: TGTTCCAGCAGCCCCTCAGGCCCTACCTCCCCCCTCTATGGCTACACCTTC
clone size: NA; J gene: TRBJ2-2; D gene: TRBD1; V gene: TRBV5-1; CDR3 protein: CASSLKGASGELFF; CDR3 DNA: TGCGCCAGCAGCTTAAAGGGGGCCTCCGGGGAGCTGTTTTTT
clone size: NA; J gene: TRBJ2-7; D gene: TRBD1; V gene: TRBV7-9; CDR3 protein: CASSHPGTGGHEQYF; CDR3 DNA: TGTGCCAGCAGCCATCCCGGGACAGGGGGCCACGAGCAGTACTTC
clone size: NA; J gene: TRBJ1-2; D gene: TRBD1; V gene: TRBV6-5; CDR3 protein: CASSYDRGNGYTF; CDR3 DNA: TGTGCCAGCAGTTACGACAGGGGTAATGGCTACACCTTC